This T cell receptor (beta chain) stems from a study of cytomegalovirus exposure and HLA in healthy donors. The primer mix had 60 Vbeta and 13 Jbeta primers. The protocol was immunoSEQ multiplex PCR, while the TCRdb copy is restricted to in-frame clones and leaves out a portion. Among 100,000 or so clones, 65% to 85% were seen once, and the ten largest hold roughly 2%. V was pared by 2 bases and J by 1 base, with 2 bases of the junction left unmatched. Germline V gene sequence: CDR1 PRHDT, CDR2 FYEKMQ (reference sequence). This CDR3 is built from 15 residues. Sequenced: PBMCs. The sequence was collected from a man aged 18 to 29 in good health and CMV-seronegative. The chain joins TRBV13 to TRBJ2-7, with 10 bases aligning to TRBD1. The CDR3 loop is CASSLTGQGSYEQYF. The CDR3 DNA reads as TGTGCCAGCAGCTTAACGGGACAGGGGTCCTACGAGCAGTACTTC.